The 15 T cell receptor beta chains listed next were all sequenced from one sample in a study of CD8 T cells in ankylosing spondylitis. Study findings and constraints: Characteristic, it appeared, of ankylosing spondylitis blood was a TCR beta motif of roughly eight highly homologous variants.

TCRdb redid the calling of the 5' RACE reads with MiXCR, one entry per CDR3 protein. The data show around 490,000 distinct CDR3 sequences, about 5.7% seen once. These TCRs are of unknown antigen specificity. The source material was blood, either unsorted or a sorted T cell fraction (not recorded which). The receptors derive from a male donor with ankylosing spondylitis.

This clonotype was observed at least ten times. The chain has TRBV7-8 and TRBJ2-5; 8 bases align to TRBD2. Unmatched junction bases numbered 8, after V lost 1 base and J lost 4 bases. The germline gives CDR1 SGHVS, CDR2 FQNEAQ. CDR3 length equals 16 residues. CDR3 loop: CASSLEVGLVIETQYF. CDR3 coding DNA: TGTGCCAGCAGCTTAGAGGTGGGACTAGTGATAGAGACCCAGTACTTC. Full variable domain (rest looked up from reference TRBV7-8 and TRBJ2-5): GAGVSQSPRYKVAKRGQDVALRCDPISGHVSLFWYQQALGQGPEFLTYFQNEAQLDKSGLPSDRFFAERPEGSVSTLKIQRTQQEDSAVYLCASSLEVGLVIETQYFGPGTRLLVL.

This clonotype was detected ten times or more. V is TRBV20-1 and J is TRBJ2-3, with D possibly being TRBD1 or TRBD2 (5 bases each). V was shortened by 5 bases and J by 2 bases, with 11 bases between the two germline ends. The CDR3 loop spans 13 amino acids. CDR1 is DFQATT and CDR2 is SNEGSKA in the germline V gene (reference sequence). CDR3 amino acids: CSAPRGTTDTQYF. The CDR3 DNA is TGCAGTGCTCCGAGGGGTACCACAGATACGCAGTATTTT.

This clonotype was recorded at least ten times. J is TRBJ2-3 and V is TRBV7-2; the match to TRBD1 covers 10 bases. The CDR3 loop spans 14 amino acids. Germline V CDR1 and CDR2: SGHTA, FQGNSA. With V trimmed by 6 bases and J by 6 bases, 6 bases remained unmatched. DNA for the CDR3: TGTGCCAGCAGTTGGGACAGGGGATCGGATACGCAGTATTTT. It specifies CASSWDRGSDTQYF.

This clonotype was found many times. The CDR3 protein is CASSQREGNTIYF. The CDR3 nucleotides read TGCGCCAGCAGCCAGAGAGAAGGAAACACCATATATTTT. V gene TRBV4-3 combines with J gene TRBJ1-3; D remains unclear. The V end was cut by 3 bases, the J end by 4 bases, with 7 bases between. This CDR3 is 13 amino acids long. Germline loops: CDR1 LGHNA, CDR2 YSLEER.

This clonotype was seen many times. The V call is TRBV29-1, the J call TRBJ1-1; a weak D match, TRBD1 (5 bases). This CDR3 region has 16 residues. V lost 0 bases and J lost 1, with 15 bases in between. CDR1 and CDR2 (germline): SQVTM, ANQGSEA. The CDR3: CSVEDYGVRGNTEAFF. The DNA of the CDR3 is TGCAGCGTTGAAGACTACGGGGTAAGGGGGAACACTGAAGCTTTCTTT.

This clonotype was detected many times. The rearrangement uses TRBV7-9 and TRBJ1-4; no definite D call. Per the germline V gene, CDR1 is SEHNR and CDR2 is FQNEAQ (reference sequence). The germline V and J ends were trimmed by 5 bases and 2 bases, with 9 bases remaining between them. This CDR3 spans 14 amino acids. The CDR3 loop is CASSPPYTNEKLFF. Written as DNA, the CDR3 is TGTGCCAGCAGCCCCCCGTACACTAATGAAAAACTGTTTTTT.

This clonotype was counted at least ten times. The chain links TRBV5-5 to TRBJ2-3; D possibly corresponds to TRBD2 (5 bases). V was trimmed by 0 bases and J by 6 bases, leaving 11 bases between them. The CDR3 covers 14 residues. From germline, CDR1 is SGHKS and CDR2 YYEKEE (reference sequence). DNA of the CDR3: TGTGCCAGCAGCTTGGGAGGGCCATCGGATACGCAGTATTTT. This codes for CASSLGGPSDTQYF.

This clonotype showed up many times. V and J are TRBV7-2 and TRBJ1-4; D might be TRBD1 (5 bases). The length of the CDR3 is 14 residues. CDR1 and CDR2 (germline): SGHTA, FQGNSA. V was pared by 3 bases and J by 8 bases, with 13 bases between. CDR3 nucleotides: TGTGCCAGCAGCTTCGGGGGAGTCGGAGAAAAACTGTTTTTT. It yields the protein CASSFGGVGEKLFF.

This clonotype was recorded at least ten times. At one of its ends the junction is not consistent with the germline gene, which may arise from a read error. This chain uses TRBV10-3 with TRBJ1-1; D is uncertain. The CDR3 runs 13 residues. Germline V lookup: CDR1 ENHRY, CDR2 SYGVKD. CDR3 in DNA: TGTGCCAACAGTCGCCAGATGAACACTGAAGCTTTCTTT. This gives the protein CANSRQMNTEAFF.

This clonotype came up many times. The chain uses TRBV6-1 and TRBJ1-4, with 7 bases matching TRBD1. Germline V gives CDR1 MNHNS, CDR2 SASEGT. Trimming at V came to 3 bases and at J to 9 bases, leaving 10 bases not matched to a gene. The CDR3 has 15 amino acids. This chain's CDR3 is CASSDLQGGAKKLFF. The DNA of the CDR3 is TGTGCCAGCAGTGATCTTCAGGGGGGTGCGAAAAAACTGTTTTTT.

This clonotype was picked up a small number of times. This chain links TRBV7-2 with TRBJ2-7, with D possibly being TRBD1 or TRBD2 (5 bases each). This CDR3 is built from 11 residues. Germline CDR1 is SGHTA and CDR2 is FQGNSA. Trimming shortened V by 5 bases and J by 6 bases, and 8 bases separated the two germline ends. As DNA, the CDR3 is TGTGCCAGCAGCCCCGGGACCGAGCAGTACTTC. Encoded protein: CASSPGTEQYF.

This clonotype has more than one count but fewer than ten. J is TRBJ2-1 and V is TRBV15, with D perhaps matching TRBD2 (6 bases). V gave up 4 bases and J gave up 6 bases, with 16 bases separating them. Germline lookup yields CDR1 LNHNV and CDR2 YYDKDF (reference sequence). This CDR3 spans 15 amino acids. The CDR3: CATSKGGRAGNEQFF. The CDR3 DNA reads as TGTGCCACCAGCAAAGGTGGCCGAGCGGGCAATGAGCAGTTCTTC.

The J gene is TRBJ1-2, the V gene TRBV20-1, with D perhaps TRBD1 (6 bases). CDR3 length: 15 amino acids. Germline V gives CDR1 DFQATT, CDR2 SNEGSKA (reference sequence). The V end lost 3 bases, the J end lost 0 bases, and 14 bases lay between the germline ends. As DNA, the CDR3 is TGCAGTGCTAGCCTCAGGGGCCCCTCTAACTATGGCTACACCTTC. This sequence encodes CSASLRGPSNYGYTF.

This clonotype appeared many times. The chain has TRBV6-2 or TRBV6-3 and TRBJ1-2, with D unclear. CDR3 length equals 15 residues. Looked up from germline, CDR1 is MNHEY and CDR2 is SVGEGT. The germline V and J ends were trimmed by 0 bases and 3 bases, with 11 bases remaining between them. The CDR3 loop is CASSYSRSTYYGYTF. In DNA, the CDR3 is TGTGCCAGCAGTTACTCCAGGTCCACTTACTATGGCTACACCTTC.

This clonotype was seen many times. The rearrangement uses TRBV7-2 and TRBJ2-2; a weak D match, TRBD2 (6 bases). Looked up from germline, CDR1 is SGHTA and CDR2 is FQGNSA. CDR3 length: 15 amino acids. V gave up 5 bases and J gave up 3 bases, with 13 bases separating them. This CDR3 reads CASSPQAGHTGELFF. CDR3 DNA sequence: TGTGCCAGCAGCCCACAGGCGGGGCACACCGGGGAGCTGTTTTTT.